The entry that follows covers one T cell receptor (beta chain) sequence. This CDR3 is also generated by other DNA sequences in the sample. The source of the sample is a study of shared clonotypes between healthy human individuals. Study summary: Researchers drew samples from a couple of women and a few men aged 18 to 49.

Some clones are missing from TCRdb's copy, which holds only in-frame ones; the method was immunoSEQ multiplex PCR. The sample shows about 2.1 million clones, 85% to 95% of them seen only once. The CDR3 covers 14 residues. In germline, CDR1 is LGHNA, CDR2 YSLEER. Unmatched junction bases numbered 5, after V lost 4 bases and J lost 3 bases. As defined, naive CD8 cells were CD45RO-negative and positively selected for CCR7, with terminally differentiated effector memory CD45RA+ cells excluded. All donors were Caucasian adults living in Nashville, Tennessee. Sequenced material: naive CD8+ T cells from PBMCs. J is TRBJ2-7 and V is TRBV4-3; 8 nucleotides match TRBD2. The receptor comes from a man aged 18 to 30 in good health. Some clones in this sample may be carry-over from other donors' samples. The CDR3 reads CASSPGTRGYEQYF. For the CDR3, the DNA is TGCGCCAGCAGCCCAGGGACTAGGGGCTACGAGCAGTACTTC.